The source of this T cell receptor beta chain is a study of cytomegalovirus exposure and HLA in healthy donors. Study context: A later analysis reported the 120 or so validation repertoires used the same platform as the approximately 650 first-cohort repertoires. Study outcomes and limitations: Three CMV-associated chains proved CMV antigen-specific in vitro. Rare TCR sequences predominated, though certain public TCRs were found in many donors.

On this clone itself: The antigen remains unidentified.

Data came from immunoSEQ multiplex PCR; TCRdb stores just in-frame clones and leaves some out. The repertoire holds roughly 300,000 clones, with around 87% as singletons. Trimming left V 6 bases short and J 16 bases short, with 22 bases between. This CDR3 spans 13 amino acids. Germline assignment: CDR1 MNHEY and CDR2 SMNVEV (reference sequence). The sequence came from a woman younger than 30 in good health and CMV-seronegative. The chain employs TRBV27 and TRBJ2-1; weak D call: TRBD1 (6 bases). Sequencing input: PBMCs. The CDR3 sequence is CASSPGHGTGLFF. The CDR3 DNA follows: TGTGCCAGCAGCCCAGGGCACGGTACAGGGCTCTTCTTC.